A single sample is the source of the 32 T cell receptor beta chains below, sequenced in a study of blood T cell repertoires in COVID-19 (dated by TCRdb to 2020 to 2021). Library construction relied on the immunoSEQ multiplex PCR assay. TCRdb holds this immuneACCESS table with in-frame rearrangements only. Some clones are missing; in checked studies, unresolved V genes explain under half, and the rest has no known cause. The sample table holds about 300,000 clones, of which 85% to 90% were seen once. Approximately 2% of the sample lies in the top ten. Sequencing was done on a sample of peripheral blood. These receptors were collected from a woman younger than 45 with COVID-19, enrolled during active disease.

This chain links TRBV4-2 with TRBJ1-2; 7 bases are a match to TRBD1. The V and J ends lost 1 base and 13 bases, in that order; junction bases with no gene match: 9. The CDR3 is 13 amino acids. Germline assignment: CDR1 LGHNA and CDR2 YNFKEQ. CDR3 bases: TGTGCCAGCAGCCAAGGAACAGGGGTGGTCCGCACCTTC. Its protein is CASSQGTGVVRTF.

This CDR3 is CASSLEVAGTDTQYF. The CDR3 coding sequence is TGCGCCAGCAGCTTGGAGGTAGCGGGGACAGATACGCAGTATTTT. The rearrangement links TRBV5-1 to TRBJ2-3, with TRBD2 identical over 8 bases. The CDR3 runs 15 residues. V gave up 0 bases and J gave up 3 bases; unmatched junction bases: 3. The germline V gene has CDR1 SGHRS and CDR2 YFSETQ.

By share of the sample, this clone is medium-sized. This chain joins TRBV6-2 or TRBV6-3 and TRBJ2-1; TRBD2 might be the D (6 bases). The CDR3 has 15 residues. Germline V gives CDR1 MNHEY, CDR2 SVGEGT. Trimming pared 2 bases from V and 6 bases from J, leaving 14 bases between. For the CDR3, the DNA is TGTGCCAGCAGTTACGACATGACTAGTTCCAATGAGCAGTTCTTC. Amino acid sequence: CASSYDMTSSNEQFF.

The chain is built from TRBV5-4 and TRBJ2-2; TRBD2 matches at 11 bases. The CDR3 length is 17 residues. Germline values: CDR1 SGHNT, CDR2 YYREEE (reference sequence). The V and J ends lost 3 bases and 4 bases, in that order; junction bases with no gene match: 8. CDR3 bases: TGTGCCAGCAGCTCGGCACTAGCGGGGGAGCTCACCGGGGAGCTGTTTTTT. Residues: CASSSALAGELTGELFF. Complete variable domain (other parts from reference TRBV5-4 and TRBJ2-2): ETGVTQSPTHLIKTRGQQVTLRCSSQSGHNTVSWYQQALGQGPQFIFQYYREEENGRGNFPPRFSGLQFPNYSSELNVNALELDDSALYLCASSSALAGELTGELFFGEGSRLTVL.

The V call is TRBV5-5, the J call TRBJ1-2; D is possibly TRBD1 (6 bases). V lost 7 bases and J 3 bases, leaving 16 bases between the germline ends. In germline, CDR1 is SGHKS, CDR2 YYEKEE (reference sequence). The CDR3 loop spans 14 amino acids. The CDR3 loop is CASAFLEGDYGYTF. CDR3 coding DNA: TGTGCCAGCGCATTCCTTGAGGGGGACTATGGCTACACCTTC.

This clone occurred a few times. This chain connects TRBV5-1 to TRBJ2-1; D possibly corresponds to TRBD2 (7 bases). This CDR3 region has 15 residues. With 4 bases removed from V and 5 bases from J, the gap between germline ends came to 16 bases. Germline loops: CDR1 SGHRS, CDR2 YFSETQ. Written as DNA, the CDR3 is TGCGCCAGCAGCCCTCTTGCGGGGGCAAACAATGAGCAGTTCTTC. Translating gives CASSPLAGANNEQFF.

This clone was seen just once. The V gene is TRBV7-8, the J gene TRBJ2-3; 10 positions agree with TRBD2. CDR3 length: 16 amino acids. Trimming cost V 1 base and J 2 bases; bases outside gene matches: 3. CDR1 is SGHVS and CDR2 is FQNEAQ in the germline V gene. CDR3 sequence (DNA): TGTGCCAGCAGCTTAGGAAGCGGGGGGGACACAGATACGCAGTATTTT. Translated, it gives CASSLGSGGDTDTQYF.

The gene calls are TRBV6-5 and TRBJ1-1; 8 positions agree with TRBD1. Germline-derived CDR1 and CDR2 are MNHEY and SVGAGI. This CDR3 is built from 14 residues. V lost 3 bases and J lost 5; bases outside the gene matches: 5. The CDR3 here is CASSYAGGSTEAFF. The CDR3 DNA is TGTGCCAGCAGTTATGCAGGGGGCAGTACTGAAGCTTTCTTT.

V gene TRBV18 combines with J gene TRBJ1-6, with 8 bases matching TRBD1. The V gene's germline CDR1 is KGHSH and CDR2 LQKENI. The length of the CDR3 is 15 residues. V trimming: 2 bases; J trimming: 5 bases; junction bases outside the gene matches: 2. CDR3 nucleotides: TGTGCCAGCTCACCAATGGACAGGGATAATTCACCCCTCCACTTT. Its translation: CASSPMDRDNSPLHF. The complete variable domain, with remaining parts taken from reference TRBV18 and TRBJ1-6, reads NAGVMQNPRHLVRRRGQEARLRCSPMKGHSHVYWYRQLPEEGLKFMVYLQKENIIDESGMPKERFSAEFPKEGPSILRIQQVVRGDSAAYFCASSPMDRDNSPLHFGNGTRLTVT.

The chain uses TRBV27 and TRBJ2-2; TRBD1 agrees at 7 bases. Germline loops: CDR1 MNHEY, CDR2 SMNVEV (reference sequence). Trimming removed 6 bases from V and 3 bases from J; junction bases left unmatched: 4. The CDR3 has 14 amino acids. Written as DNA, the CDR3 is TGTGCCAGCAGGCCCGGGACAGACACCGGGGAGCTGTTTTTT. Translation gives CASRPGTDTGELFF.

The J gene is TRBJ2-5, the V gene TRBV3-1 (or the pseudogene TRBV3-2); D gene uncertain. V dropped 1 base and J dropped 5 bases, with 8 bases sitting between them. Germline-derived CDR1 and CDR2 are LGHDT and YNNKEL (reference sequence). The CDR3 covers 13 residues. The CDR3 is CASSQGVEETQYF. In DNA form, the CDR3 reads TGTGCCAGCAGCCAAGGAGTGGAGGAGACCCAGTACTTC.

V gene TRBV12-5 combines with J gene TRBJ2-7, with TRBD2 matching 9 bases. This CDR3 has 21 residues. The germline gives CDR1 LGHNT, CDR2 FRNRAP. The V and J ends lost 4 bases and 0 bases, in that order; junction bases with no gene match: 22. The CDR3 nucleotides are TGTGCTAGTGGTTATAGGCCTAGCGGGGCCAATTGGAATCGGAGCTCCTACGAGCAGTACTTC. This sequence encodes CASGYRPSGANWNRSSYEQYF.

The chain couples TRBV9 to TRBJ2-3; 8 bases fit TRBD2. Losses at the gene ends were 0 bases for V and 1 base for J; bases not matched to a gene: 4. The CDR3 extends over 16 amino acids. From germline, CDR1 is SGDLS and CDR2 YYNGEE. CDR3 bases: TGTGCCAGCAGCGTAGTCCTTAGCGGGGGCACAGATACGCAGTATTTT. Amino acids: CASSVVLSGGTDTQYF.

The gene calls are TRBV9 and TRBJ1-1; weak D call: TRBD1 (6 bases). V lost 4 bases, J lost 1 base, and 11 bases lay in between. This CDR3 comprises 14 residues. CDR1 and CDR2 (germline): SGDLS, YYNGEE. The CDR3 sequence: CASSPGHRNTEAFF. CDR3 bases: TGTGCCAGCAGCCCGGGACACCGGAACACTGAAGCTTTCTTT.

The chain combines TRBV11-2 with TRBJ2-7, with D unclear. The CDR3 has 12 amino acids. Germline V gene sequence: CDR1 SGHAT, CDR2 FQNNGV. The germline V and J ends were trimmed by 4 bases and 0 bases, with 4 bases remaining between them. CDR3 residues: CASSSISYEQYF. The CDR3 DNA sequence: TGTGCCAGCAGCTCAATCTCCTACGAGCAGTACTTC.

In nucleotides, the CDR3 is TGTGCCAGCAGCGACGGGACAGGGGGGCTCTACAATGAGCAGTTCTTC. Translation: CASSDGTGGLYNEQFF. The gene calls are TRBV5-8 and TRBJ2-1, with 11 bases lining up with TRBD1. The trim removed 4 bases at V and 3 bases at J, leaving 6 bases unmatched. Germline loops: CDR1 SGHTS, CDR2 YDEGEE. CDR3 length: 16 residues.

V usage is TRBV6-2 or TRBV6-3 and J usage is TRBJ1-5; a weak D match, TRBD1 (5 bases). V was cut by 5 bases and J by 4 bases, with 18 bases left in between. The CDR3 is 16 residues long. Germline assignment: CDR1 MNHEY and CDR2 SVGEGT. The CDR3 sequence: CASSPRARTGNQPQHF. CDR3 in DNA: TGTGCCAGCAGTCCCAGGGCCCGAACCGGTAATCAGCCCCAGCATTTT.

The rearrangement uses TRBV5-4 and TRBJ2-7; D perhaps matches TRBD1 (6 bases). Germline V gene data show CDR1 as SGHNT and CDR2 as YYREEE (reference sequence). The CDR3 is 14 amino acids. V was shortened by 3 bases and J by 6 bases, with 16 bases between the two germline ends. Written as DNA, the CDR3 is TGTGCCAGCAGCTCCGGGCAGGGGTTGTCCGAGCAGTACGTC. Its protein is CASSSGQGLSEQYV.

The V and J genes are TRBV25-1 and TRBJ1-2; perhaps TRBD1 as D (6 bases). This CDR3 is 15 amino acids long. Germline V gene lookup returns CDR1 MGHDK and CDR2 SYGVNS. V was clipped by 2 bases and J by 3 bases, with 13 bases between them. The CDR3 region is CASSEKQGGHYGYTF. The DNA of the CDR3 is TGTGCCAGCAGTGAAAAACAGGGTGGCCACTATGGCTACACCTTC.

The rearrangement joins TRBV6-2 or TRBV6-3 to TRBJ2-5, with TRBD1 matching over 11 bases. CDR3 length equals 17 residues. J was trimmed by 3 bases and V by 2 bases; bases with no gene match: 8. Germline loops: CDR1 MNHEY, CDR2 SVGEGT. The CDR3 loop is CASSYPPGQGVKETQYF. The CDR3 nucleotides read TGTGCCAGCAGTTACCCTCCGGGACAGGGGGTAAAAGAGACCCAGTACTTC.

The V call is TRBV27, the J call TRBJ2-5; the match to TRBD1 covers 10 bases. The J segment lost 1 base and the V segment lost 5 bases, leaving 4 bases of the junction unmatched. Germline-derived CDR1 and CDR2 are MNHEY and SMNVEV (reference sequence). The CDR3 is 15 residues long. The CDR3 coding sequence is TGTGCCAGCAGTAGGGGGACAGGGGTCCAAGAGACCCAGTACTTC. Amino acid sequence: CASSRGTGVQETQYF.

J is TRBJ2-3 and V is TRBV29-1; maybe TRBD1 (6 bases). V lost 3 bases to trimming and J lost 2 bases, with 9 bases between them. Germline CDR1 and CDR2: SQVTM and ANQGSEA. The CDR3 totals 13 residues. The chain's CDR3 is CSVDRTATDTQYF. DNA for the CDR3: TGCAGCGTTGATCGGACAGCCACAGATACGCAGTATTTT.

The V and J genes are TRBV29-1 and TRBJ1-3, with 7 nucleotides matching TRBD1. The CDR3 runs to 15 residues. Germline V gives CDR1 SQVTM, CDR2 ANQGSEA. The J segment lost 3 bases and the V segment lost 7 bases, leaving 12 bases of the junction unmatched. The CDR3 region has the DNA TGCAGCGCTAGATTAATTACAGGGGATGGAAACACCATATATTTT. This translates into CSARLITGDGNTIYF.

This rearrangement joins TRBV27 to TRBJ2-3, with D maybe TRBD2 (7 bases). The CDR3 extends over 14 amino acids. V dropped 5 bases and J dropped 8 bases, with 17 bases sitting between them. Germline V gives CDR1 MNHEY, CDR2 SMNVEV (reference sequence). The chain's CDR3 is CASSIGGAIATQYF. CDR3 sequence (DNA): TGTGCCAGCAGTATTGGGGGGGCCATTGCTACGCAGTATTTT.

V is TRBV4-1 and J is TRBJ1-1; D is perhaps TRBD1 (6 bases). Trimming pared 3 bases from V and 5 bases from J, leaving 22 bases between. In germline, CDR1 is MGHRA, CDR2 YSYEKL. The CDR3 spans 17 residues. This chain's CDR3 is CASSQPRGRDLLTEAFF. The CDR3 bases are TGCGCCAGCAGCCAGCCTAGGGGGAGGGACCTGTTGACTGAAGCTTTCTTT.

This clone was observed once. This chain links TRBV6-1 with TRBJ2-5; unclear D gene. CDR1 MNHNS and CDR2 SASEGT come from the germline V gene. This CDR3 region has 13 residues. The V end was cut by 3 bases, the J end by 2 bases, with 7 bases between. CDR3 amino acids: CASSENYQETQYF. CDR3 sequence (DNA): TGTGCCAGCAGTGAGAACTATCAAGAGACCCAGTACTTC.

The chain employs TRBV24-1 and TRBJ2-1; 7 bases match TRBD1. The J segment lost 8 bases and the V segment lost 7 bases, leaving 13 bases of the junction unmatched. The CDR3 spans 15 residues. The germline V gene encodes CDR1 KGHDR and CDR2 SFDVKD. The CDR3 nucleotides read TGTGCCACCAGCCGGAGGACAGGACGGCCCCATGAGCAGTTCTTC. Protein sequence: CATSRRTGRPHEQFF.

The chain is built from TRBV27 and TRBJ1-1; 8 bases are a match to TRBD1. The J segment lost 3 bases and the V segment lost 4 bases, leaving 4 bases of the junction unmatched. Germline V lookup: CDR1 MNHEY, CDR2 SMNVEV (reference sequence). The CDR3 covers 14 residues. The CDR3 nucleotides read TGTGCCAGCAGTTGGACAGGGCCGCACACTGAAGCTTTCTTT. Its protein is CASSWTGPHTEAFF.

V usage is TRBV7-9 and J usage is TRBJ1-1; possible D gene TRBD1, 5 bases. The CDR3 covers 13 residues. Germline CDR1 is SEHNR and CDR2 is FQNEAQ (reference sequence). Trimming took 5 bases from V and 5 from J, leaving 12 bases between them. In DNA, the CDR3 is TGTGCCAGCAGCATTCAGGGATGGACTGAAGCTTTCTTT. Its protein product is CASSIQGWTEAFF.

The chain is built from TRBV5-4 and TRBJ1-1; no firm D call. Germline-derived CDR1 and CDR2 are SGHNT and YYREEE (reference sequence). V lost 4 bases, J lost 3 bases, and 10 bases lay in between. CDR3 size: 13 residues. The CDR3 DNA follows: TGTGCCAGCAGCCCCGGGAGCTACACTGAAGCTTTCTTT. As protein: CASSPGSYTEAFF.

The V gene is TRBV6-5, the J gene TRBJ1-2; the D gene is possibly TRBD1 (5 bases). This CDR3 contains 14 residues. CDR1 is MNHEY, CDR2 SVGAGI, per germline. Trimming took off 11 bases at V and 3 bases at J, with 19 bases between the two ends. CDR3 nucleotide sequence: TGTGCCTTTCAGGACAAAGACGTCGACTATGGCTACACCTTC. Its translation: CAFQDKDVDYGYTF.

This clone has a single count. The CDR3 is CASRGLNYYEQYV. The DNA of the CDR3 is TGTGCCAGCAGGGGACTAAACTACTACGAGCAGTACGTC. The chain links TRBV28 to TRBJ2-7; 7 bases line up with TRBD2. With 6 bases clipped from V and 3 bases from J, the junction kept 5 bases outside the gene matches. CDR3 size: 13 residues. CDR1 is MDHEN, CDR2 SYDVKM, per germline.